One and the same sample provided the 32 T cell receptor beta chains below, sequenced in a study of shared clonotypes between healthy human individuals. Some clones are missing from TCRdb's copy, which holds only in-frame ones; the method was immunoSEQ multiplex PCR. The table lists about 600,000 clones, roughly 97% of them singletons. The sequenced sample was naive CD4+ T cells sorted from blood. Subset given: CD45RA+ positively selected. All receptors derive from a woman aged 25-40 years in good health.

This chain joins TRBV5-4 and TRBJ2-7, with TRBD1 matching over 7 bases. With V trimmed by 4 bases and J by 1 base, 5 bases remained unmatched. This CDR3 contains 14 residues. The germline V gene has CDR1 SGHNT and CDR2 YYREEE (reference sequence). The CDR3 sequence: CASSQGQASYEQYF. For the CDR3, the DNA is TGTGCCAGCAGCCAAGGACAGGCGTCCTACGAGCAGTACTTC.

The CDR3 DNA is TGTGCCAGCTCACCAGGGACTAGCGTCTCCTACGAGCAGTACTTC. This codes for CASSPGTSVSYEQYF. This chain links TRBV18 with TRBJ2-7; TRBD2 aligns across 10 bases. The CDR3 consists of 15 residues. Per germline, CDR1 KGHSH and CDR2 LQKENI. The trim removed 2 bases at V and 0 bases at J, leaving 1 base unmatched. Complete variable domain (other parts from reference TRBV18 and TRBJ2-7): NAGVMQNPRHLVRRRGQEARLRCSPMKGHSHVYWYRQLPEEGLKFMVYLQKENIIDESGMPKERFSAEFPKEGPSILRIQQVVRGDSAAYFCASSPGTSVSYEQYFGPGTRLTVT.

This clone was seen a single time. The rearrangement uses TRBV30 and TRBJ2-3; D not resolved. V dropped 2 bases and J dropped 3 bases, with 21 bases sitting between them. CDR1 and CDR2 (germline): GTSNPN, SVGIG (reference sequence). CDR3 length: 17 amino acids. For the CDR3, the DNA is TGTGCCTGGAGTTCCTACAACGGACGGATTGGGACAGATACGCAGTATTTT. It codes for CAWSSYNGRIGTDTQYF.

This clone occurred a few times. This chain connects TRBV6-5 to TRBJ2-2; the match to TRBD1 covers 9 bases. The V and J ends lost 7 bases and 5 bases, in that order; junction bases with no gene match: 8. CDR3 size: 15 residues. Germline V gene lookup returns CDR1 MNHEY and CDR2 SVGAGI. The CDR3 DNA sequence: TGTGCCAGCACCCCCGGGACAGGGAGGACCGGGGAGCTGTTTTTT. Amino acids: CASTPGTGRTGELFF.

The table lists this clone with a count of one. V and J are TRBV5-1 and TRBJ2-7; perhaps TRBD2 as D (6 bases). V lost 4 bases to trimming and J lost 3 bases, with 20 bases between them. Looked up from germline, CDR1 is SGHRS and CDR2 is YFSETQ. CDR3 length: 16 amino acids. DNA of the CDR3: TGCGCCAGCAGCACTTTGGCGGGACTTGGGGACTACGAGCAGTACTTC. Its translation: CASSTLAGLGDYEQYF.

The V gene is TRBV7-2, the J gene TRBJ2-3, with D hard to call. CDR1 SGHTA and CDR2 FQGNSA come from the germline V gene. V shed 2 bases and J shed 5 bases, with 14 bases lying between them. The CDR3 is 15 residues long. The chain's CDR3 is CASSLMAGPGDTQYF. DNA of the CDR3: TGTGCCAGCAGCTTAATGGCTGGCCCGGGAGATACGCAGTATTTT.

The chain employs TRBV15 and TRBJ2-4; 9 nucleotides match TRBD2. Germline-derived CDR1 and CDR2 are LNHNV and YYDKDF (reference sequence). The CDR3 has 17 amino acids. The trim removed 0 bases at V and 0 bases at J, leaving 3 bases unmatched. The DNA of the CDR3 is TGTGCCACCAGCAGAGAGGCTAGCGGGGTAGCCAAAAACATTCAGTACTTC. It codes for CATSREASGVAKNIQYF.

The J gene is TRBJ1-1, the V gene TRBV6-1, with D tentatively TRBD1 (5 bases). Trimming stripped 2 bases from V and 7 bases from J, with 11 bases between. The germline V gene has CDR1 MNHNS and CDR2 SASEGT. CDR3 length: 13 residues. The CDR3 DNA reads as TGTGCCAGCAGTGAAATCAGGGCGGGTGAAGCTTTCTTT. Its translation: CASSEIRAGEAFF.

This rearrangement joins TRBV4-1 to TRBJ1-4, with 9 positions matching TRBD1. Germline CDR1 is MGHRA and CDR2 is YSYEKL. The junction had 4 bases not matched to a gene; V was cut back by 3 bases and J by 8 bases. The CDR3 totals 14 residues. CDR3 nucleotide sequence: TGCGCCAGCAGCCAGGGACAGGGAGCGGAAAAACTGTTTTTT. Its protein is CASSQGQGAEKLFF.

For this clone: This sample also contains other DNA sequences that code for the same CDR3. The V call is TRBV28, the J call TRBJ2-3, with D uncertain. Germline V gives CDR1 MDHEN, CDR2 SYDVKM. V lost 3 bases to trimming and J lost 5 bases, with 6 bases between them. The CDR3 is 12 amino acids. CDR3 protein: CASSLGLDTQYF. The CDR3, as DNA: TGTGCCAGCAGTTTGGGGTTAGATACGCAGTATTTT.

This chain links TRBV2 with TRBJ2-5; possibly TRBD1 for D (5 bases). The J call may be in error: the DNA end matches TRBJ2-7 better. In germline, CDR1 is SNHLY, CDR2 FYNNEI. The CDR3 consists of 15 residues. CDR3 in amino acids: CASSDRQSGSYEQYF. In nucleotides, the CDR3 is TGTGCCAGCAGTGATCGACAGTCGGGCTCCTACGAGCAGTACTTC.

CDR3: CASSPRDSVLILYEQYF. The CDR3 bases are TGTGCCAGCAGCCCCAGGGACTCCGTTTTAATTCTCTACGAGCAGTACTTC. The V gene is TRBV5-5, the J gene TRBJ2-7, with a tentative D call TRBD2 (6 bases). The CDR3 has 17 amino acids. Trimming removed 4 bases from V and 3 bases from J, with 23 bases in between. The germline CDR1 and CDR2 sequences are SGHKS and YYEKEE (reference sequence).

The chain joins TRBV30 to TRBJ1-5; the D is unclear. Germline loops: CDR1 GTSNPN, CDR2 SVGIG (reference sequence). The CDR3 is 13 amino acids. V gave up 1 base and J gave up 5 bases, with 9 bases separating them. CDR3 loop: CAWSATWYQPQHF. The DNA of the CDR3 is TGTGCCTGGAGTGCCACGTGGTATCAGCCCCAGCATTTT. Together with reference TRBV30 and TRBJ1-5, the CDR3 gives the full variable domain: SQTIHQWPATLVQPVGSPLSLECTVEGTSNPNLYWYRQAAGRGLQLLFYSVGIGQISSEVPQNLSASRPQDRQFILSSKKLLLSDSGFYLCAWSATWYQPQHFGDGTRLSIL.

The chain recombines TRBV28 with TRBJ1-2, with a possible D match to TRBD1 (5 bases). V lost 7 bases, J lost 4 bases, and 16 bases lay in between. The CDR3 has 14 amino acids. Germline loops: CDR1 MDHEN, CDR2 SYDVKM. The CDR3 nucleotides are TGTGCCAGCACCCTAGCGACAGCCTCCTATGGCTACACCTTC. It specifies CASTLATASYGYTF.

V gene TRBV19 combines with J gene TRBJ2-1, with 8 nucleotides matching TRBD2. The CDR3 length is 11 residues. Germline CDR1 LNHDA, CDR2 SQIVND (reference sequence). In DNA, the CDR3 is TGTGGAACGGGAGGGCCACATGAGCAGTTCTTC. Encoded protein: CGTGGPHEQFF.

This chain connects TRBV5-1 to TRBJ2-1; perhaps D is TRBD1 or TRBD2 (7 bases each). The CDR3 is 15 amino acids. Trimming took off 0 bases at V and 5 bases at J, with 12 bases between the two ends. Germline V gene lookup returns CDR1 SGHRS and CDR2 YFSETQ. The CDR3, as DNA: TGCGCCAGCAGCTTGGGACAGGGAGGGGACAATGAGCAGTTCTTC. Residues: CASSLGQGGDNEQFF. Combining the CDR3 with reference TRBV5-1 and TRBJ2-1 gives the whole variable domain KAGVTQTPRYLIKTRGQQVTLSCSPISGHRSVSWYQQTPGQGLQFLFEYFSETQRNKGNFPGRFSGRQFSNSRSEMNVSTLELGDSALYLCASSLGQGGDNEQFFGPGTRLTVL.

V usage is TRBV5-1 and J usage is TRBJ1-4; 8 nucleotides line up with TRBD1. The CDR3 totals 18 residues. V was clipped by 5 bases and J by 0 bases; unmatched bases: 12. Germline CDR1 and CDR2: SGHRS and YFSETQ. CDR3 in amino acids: CASRSGRGPVATNEKLFF. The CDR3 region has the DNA TGCGCCAGCAGGTCCGGCAGGGGGCCAGTGGCAACTAATGAAAAACTGTTTTTT.

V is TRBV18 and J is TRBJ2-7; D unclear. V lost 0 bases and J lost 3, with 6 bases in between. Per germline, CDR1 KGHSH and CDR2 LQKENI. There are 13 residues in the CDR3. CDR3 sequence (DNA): TGTGCCAGCTCACCACCGAATTTCTACGAGCAGTACTTC. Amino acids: CASSPPNFYEQYF.

The CDR3 DNA is TGTGCCAGCAGCCAAATCGCTAGCGGGAGCCTGAGGGAGCAGTTCTTC. Encoded protein: CASSQIASGSLREQFF. This chain links TRBV4-2 with TRBJ2-1, with 10 bases that match TRBD2. V gave up 2 bases and J gave up 10 bases; unmatched junction bases: 11. Germline V CDR1 and CDR2: LGHNA, YNFKEQ. This CDR3 is 16 amino acids long.

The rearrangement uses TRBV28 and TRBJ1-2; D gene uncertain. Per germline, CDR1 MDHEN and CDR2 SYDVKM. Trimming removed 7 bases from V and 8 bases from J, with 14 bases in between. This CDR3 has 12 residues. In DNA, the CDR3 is TGTGCCAGCAAGTTGTGGGAGGGCGGCTACACCTTC. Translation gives CASKLWEGGYTF.

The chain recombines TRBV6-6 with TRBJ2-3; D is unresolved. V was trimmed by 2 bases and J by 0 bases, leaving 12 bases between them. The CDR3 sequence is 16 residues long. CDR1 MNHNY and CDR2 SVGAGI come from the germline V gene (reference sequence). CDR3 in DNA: TGTGCCAGCAGTTACGGGTGGGCGGCTAGCACAGATACGCAGTATTTT. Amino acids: CASSYGWAASTDTQYF.

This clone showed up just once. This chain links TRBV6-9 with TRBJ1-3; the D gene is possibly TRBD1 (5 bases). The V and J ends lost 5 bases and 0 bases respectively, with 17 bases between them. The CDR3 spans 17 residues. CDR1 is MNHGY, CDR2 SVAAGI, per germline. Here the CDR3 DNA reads TGTGCCAGCAGTGACTCTTGGACGGGGGTCTCTGGAAACACCATATATTTT. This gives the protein CASSDSWTGVSGNTIYF.

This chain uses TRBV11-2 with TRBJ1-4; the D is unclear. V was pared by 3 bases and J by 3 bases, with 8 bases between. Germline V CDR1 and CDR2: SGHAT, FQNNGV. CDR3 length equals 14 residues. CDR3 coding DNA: TGTGCCAGCAGCTTTCGAGAGCCTAATGAAAAACTGTTTTTT. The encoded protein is CASSFREPNEKLFF.

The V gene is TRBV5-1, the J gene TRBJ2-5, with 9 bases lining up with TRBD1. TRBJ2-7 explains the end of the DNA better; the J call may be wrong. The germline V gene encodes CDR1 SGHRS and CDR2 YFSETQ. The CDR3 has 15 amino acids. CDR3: CASSLGGDRGYEQYF. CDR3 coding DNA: TGCGCCAGCAGCTTGGGAGGAGACAGGGGGTACGAGCAGTACTTC.

The CDR3 nucleotides read TGTGCCAGCAGACAGGGGTCCATAGCTAACTATGGCTACACCTTC. This sequence encodes CASRQGSIANYGYTF. The rearrangement joins TRBV28 to TRBJ1-2, with 7 positions matching TRBD1. The CDR3 sequence is 15 residues long. The trim removed 6 bases at V and 0 bases at J, leaving 7 bases unmatched. Germline values: CDR1 MDHEN, CDR2 SYDVKM.

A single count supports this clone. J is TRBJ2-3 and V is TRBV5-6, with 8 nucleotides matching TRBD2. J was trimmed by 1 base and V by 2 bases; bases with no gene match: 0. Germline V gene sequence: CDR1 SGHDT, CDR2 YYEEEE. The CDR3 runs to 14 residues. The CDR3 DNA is TGTGCCAGCAGCTTAGCGGGAGGCACAGATACGCAGTATTTT. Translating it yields CASSLAGGTDTQYF.

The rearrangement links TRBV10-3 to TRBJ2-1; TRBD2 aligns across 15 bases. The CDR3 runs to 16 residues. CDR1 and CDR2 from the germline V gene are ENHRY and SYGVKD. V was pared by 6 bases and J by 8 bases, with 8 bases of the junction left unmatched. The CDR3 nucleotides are TGTGCCATCAGCGGGACTAGCGGGAGGACGAGCGATGAGCAGTTCTTC. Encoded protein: CAISGTSGRTSDEQFF.

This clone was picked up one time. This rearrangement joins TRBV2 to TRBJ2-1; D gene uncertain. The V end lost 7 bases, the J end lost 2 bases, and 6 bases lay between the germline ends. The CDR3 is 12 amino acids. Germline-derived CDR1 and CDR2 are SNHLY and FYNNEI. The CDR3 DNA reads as TGTGCCAGCATGCAGCCCTACAATGAGCAGTTCTTC. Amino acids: CASMQPYNEQFF.

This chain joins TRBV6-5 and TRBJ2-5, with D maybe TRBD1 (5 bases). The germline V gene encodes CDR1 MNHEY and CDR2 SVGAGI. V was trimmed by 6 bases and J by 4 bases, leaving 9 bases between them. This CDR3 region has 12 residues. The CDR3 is CASSSRGETQYF. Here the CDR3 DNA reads TGTGCCAGCAGCTCAAGGGGAGAGACCCAGTACTTC.

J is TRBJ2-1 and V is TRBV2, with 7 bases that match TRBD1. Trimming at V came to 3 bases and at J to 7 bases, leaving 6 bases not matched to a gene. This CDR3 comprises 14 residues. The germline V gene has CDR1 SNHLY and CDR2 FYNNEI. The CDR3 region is CASSENVQGNEQFF. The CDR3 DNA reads TGTGCCAGCAGTGAGAACGTACAGGGGAATGAGCAGTTCTTC.

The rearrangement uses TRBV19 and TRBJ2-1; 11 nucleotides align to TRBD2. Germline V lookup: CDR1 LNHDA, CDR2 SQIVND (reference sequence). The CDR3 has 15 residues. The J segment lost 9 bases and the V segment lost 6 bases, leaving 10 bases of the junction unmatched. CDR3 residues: CASSLAGGPIVEQFF. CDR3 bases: TGTGCCAGTAGCTTAGCGGGAGGGCCTATTGTTGAGCAGTTCTTC. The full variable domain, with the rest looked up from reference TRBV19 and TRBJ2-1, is DGGITQSPKYLFRKEGQNVTLSCEQNLNHDAMYWYRQDPGQGLRLIYYSQIVNDFQKGDIAEGYSVSREKKESFPLTVTSAQKNPTAFYLCASSLAGGPIVEQFFGPGTRLTVL.

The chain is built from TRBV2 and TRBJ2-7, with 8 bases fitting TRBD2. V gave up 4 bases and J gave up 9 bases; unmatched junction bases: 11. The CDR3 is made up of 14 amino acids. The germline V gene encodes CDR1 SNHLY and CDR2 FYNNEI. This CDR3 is CASSGYAGGIWQYF. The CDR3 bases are TGTGCCAGCAGTGGGTACGCGGGGGGTATTTGGCAGTACTTC. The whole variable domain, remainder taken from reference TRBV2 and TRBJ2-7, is EPEVTQTPSHQVTQMGQEVILRCVPISNHLYFYWYRQILGQKVEFLVSFYNNEISEKSEIFDDQFSVERPDGSNFTLKIRSTKLEDSAMYFCASSGYAGGIWQYFGPGTRLTVT.